This T cell receptor beta chain was identified in a study of shared clonotypes between healthy human individuals. Of note for this clone: Its cognate antigen is unknown.

Execution of the assay was at deep level. Profiling relied on immunoSEQ multiplex PCR, and the TCRdb table lists in-frame clones only, not all of them. This sample has about a million clones, with approximately 80% found just once. Caucasian adults living in Nashville, Tennessee, provided all samples. In germline, CDR1 is SGHTA, CDR2 FQGNSA. With 1 base removed from V and 6 bases from J, the gap between germline ends came to 10 bases. The CDR3 runs to 13 residues. The study's findings and limits: Naive subsets typically showed greater estimated richness than memory subsets. The naive CD4 repertoires of a handful of donors were compared, and approximately 4.7% of clonotypes were shared.

J is TRBJ2-7 and V is TRBV7-2, with a weak D call TRBD2 (5 bases). The clonotype comes from a man aged 18-30 years in good health. Some clones in this sample may be carry-over from other donors' samples. The material sequenced was memory CD4+ T cells from PBMCs. Subset defined: CD45RA-negative fraction. Written as DNA, the CDR3 is TGTGCCAGCAGCTTAGTAGAGGGCTCCGAGCAGTACTTC. Protein: CASSLVEGSEQYF.